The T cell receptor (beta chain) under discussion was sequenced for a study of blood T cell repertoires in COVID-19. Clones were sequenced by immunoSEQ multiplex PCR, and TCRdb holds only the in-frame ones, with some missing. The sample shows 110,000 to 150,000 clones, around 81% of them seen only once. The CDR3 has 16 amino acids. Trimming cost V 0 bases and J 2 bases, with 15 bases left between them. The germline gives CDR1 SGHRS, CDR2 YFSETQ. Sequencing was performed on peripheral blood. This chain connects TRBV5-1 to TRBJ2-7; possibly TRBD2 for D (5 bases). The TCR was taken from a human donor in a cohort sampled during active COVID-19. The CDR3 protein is CASSLEASTTPYEQYF. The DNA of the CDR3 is TGCGCCAGCAGCTTGGAAGCTAGCACGACTCCCTACGAGCAGTACTTC.